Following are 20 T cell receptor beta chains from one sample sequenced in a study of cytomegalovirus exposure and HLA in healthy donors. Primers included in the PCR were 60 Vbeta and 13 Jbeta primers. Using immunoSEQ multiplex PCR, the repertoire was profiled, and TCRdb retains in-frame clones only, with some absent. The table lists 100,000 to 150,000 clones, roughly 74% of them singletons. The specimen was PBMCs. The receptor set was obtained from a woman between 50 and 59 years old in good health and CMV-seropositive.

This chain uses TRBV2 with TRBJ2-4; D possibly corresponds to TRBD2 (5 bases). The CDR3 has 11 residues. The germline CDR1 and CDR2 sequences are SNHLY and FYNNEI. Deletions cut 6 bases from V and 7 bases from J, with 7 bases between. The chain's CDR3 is CASRGGNIQYF. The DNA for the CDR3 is TGTGCCAGCAGAGGCGGGAACATTCAGTACTTC.

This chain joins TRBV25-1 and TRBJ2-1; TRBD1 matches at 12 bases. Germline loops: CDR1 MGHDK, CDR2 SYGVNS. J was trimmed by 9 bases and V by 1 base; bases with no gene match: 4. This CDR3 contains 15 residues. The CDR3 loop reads CASSESGQGASEQFF. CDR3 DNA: TGTGCCAGCAGTGAATCGGGACAGGGGGCGAGTGAGCAGTTCTTC.

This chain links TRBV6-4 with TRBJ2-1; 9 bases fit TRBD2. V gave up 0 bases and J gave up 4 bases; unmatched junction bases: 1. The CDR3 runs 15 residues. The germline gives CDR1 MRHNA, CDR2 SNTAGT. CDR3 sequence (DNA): TGTGCCAGCAGTGACTCTGCGGGGGGGTACAATGAGCAGTTCTTC. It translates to CASSDSAGGYNEQFF.

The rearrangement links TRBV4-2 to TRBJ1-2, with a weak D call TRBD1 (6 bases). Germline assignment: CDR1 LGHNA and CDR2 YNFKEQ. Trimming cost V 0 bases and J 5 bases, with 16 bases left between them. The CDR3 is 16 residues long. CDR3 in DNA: TGTGCCAGCAGCCAAGATAGGGGGGGCCCTTGGTATGGCTACACCTTC. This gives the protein CASSQDRGGPWYGYTF.

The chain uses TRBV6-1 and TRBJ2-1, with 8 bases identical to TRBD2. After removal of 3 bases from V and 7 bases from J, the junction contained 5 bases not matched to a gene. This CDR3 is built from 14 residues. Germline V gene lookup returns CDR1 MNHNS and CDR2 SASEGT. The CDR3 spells CASSEWAGGNEQFF. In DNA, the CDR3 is TGTGCCAGCAGTGAGTGGGCGGGGGGAAATGAGCAGTTCTTC.

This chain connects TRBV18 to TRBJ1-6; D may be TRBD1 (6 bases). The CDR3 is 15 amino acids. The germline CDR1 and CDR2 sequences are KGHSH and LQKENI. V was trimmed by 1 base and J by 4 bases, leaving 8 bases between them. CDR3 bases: TGTGCCAGCTCACCACAGGGGGATTATAATTCACCCCTCCACTTT. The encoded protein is CASSPQGDYNSPLHF.

DNA of the CDR3: TGCGCCAGCAGCAACACAGATACGCAGTATTTT. Amino acid sequence: CASSNTDTQYF. This chain connects TRBV10-1 to TRBJ2-3; the D is unclear. The germline V gene has CDR1 WNHNN and CDR2 SYGVQD (reference sequence). The V end lost 6 bases, the J end lost 2 bases, and 3 bases lay between the germline ends. This CDR3 spans 11 amino acids.

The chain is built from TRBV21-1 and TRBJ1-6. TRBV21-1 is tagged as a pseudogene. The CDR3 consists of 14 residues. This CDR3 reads CASSNRRGRGTLHF. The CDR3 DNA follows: TGTGCCAGCAGCAATCGGAGGGGCCGAGGAACCCTCCACTTT.

CDR3 loop: CATSRDGRLGGTEAFF. Written as DNA, the CDR3 is TGTGCCACCAGCAGAGATGGGCGCCTAGGGGGCACTGAAGCTTTCTTT. The chain is built from TRBV15 and TRBJ1-1; D is perhaps TRBD1 (6 bases). The CDR3 runs 16 residues. Trimming took 0 bases from V and 4 from J, leaving 15 bases between them. CDR1 LNHNV and CDR2 YYDKDF come from the germline V gene (reference sequence).

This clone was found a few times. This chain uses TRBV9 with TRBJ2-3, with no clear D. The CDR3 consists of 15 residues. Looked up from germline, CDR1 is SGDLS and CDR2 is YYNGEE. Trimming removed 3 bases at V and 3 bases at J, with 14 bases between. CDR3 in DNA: TGTGCCAGCAGCGCGCGCGGCGGAGAAACAGATACGCAGTATTTT. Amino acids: CASSARGGETDTQYF.

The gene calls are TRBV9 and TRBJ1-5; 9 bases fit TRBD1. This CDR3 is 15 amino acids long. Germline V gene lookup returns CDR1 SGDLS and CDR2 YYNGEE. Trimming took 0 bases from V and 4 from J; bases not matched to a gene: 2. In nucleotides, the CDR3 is TGTGCCAGCAGCGTAGACGGGACAGGGAATCAGCCCCAGCATTTT. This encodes CASSVDGTGNQPQHF.

CDR3 amino acids: CASSLSRDPRRYGYTF. CDR3 coding DNA: TGTGCCAGCAGCTTGAGTCGCGACCCTAGGAGGTATGGCTACACCTTC. The chain has TRBV5-6 and TRBJ1-2, with D uncertain. Trimming removed 1 base from V and 5 bases from J, with 18 bases in between. Germline CDR1 reads SGHDT; CDR2 reads YYEEEE. The CDR3 runs to 16 residues.

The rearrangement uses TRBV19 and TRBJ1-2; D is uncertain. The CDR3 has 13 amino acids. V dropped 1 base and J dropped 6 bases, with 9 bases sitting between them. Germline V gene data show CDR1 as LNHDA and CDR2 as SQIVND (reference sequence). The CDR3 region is CASSIVGSNGYTF. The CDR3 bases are TGTGCCAGTAGTATAGTAGGGAGTAATGGCTACACCTTC.

CDR3 bases: TGTGCCAGCAGTTTACCCACTACTTCCGAGGAGACCCAGTACTTC. It yields the protein CASSLPTTSEETQYF. The chain carries TRBV28 and TRBJ2-5; unclear D gene. This CDR3 has 15 amino acids. V lost 2 bases and J lost 5, with 15 bases in between. Germline V gene sequence: CDR1 MDHEN, CDR2 SYDVKM.

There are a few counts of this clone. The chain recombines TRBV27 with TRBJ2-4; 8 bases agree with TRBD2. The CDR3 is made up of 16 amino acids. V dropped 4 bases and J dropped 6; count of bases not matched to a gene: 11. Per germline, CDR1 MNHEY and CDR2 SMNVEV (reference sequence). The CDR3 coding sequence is TGTGCCAGCAGTTCCACGTCCGGGACTAGAGCAAACATTCAGTACTTC. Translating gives CASSSTSGTRANIQYF.

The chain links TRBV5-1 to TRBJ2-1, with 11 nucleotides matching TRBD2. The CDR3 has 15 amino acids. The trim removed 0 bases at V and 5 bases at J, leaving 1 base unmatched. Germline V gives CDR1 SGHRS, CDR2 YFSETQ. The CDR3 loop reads CASSLVAGGNNEQFF. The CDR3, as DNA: TGCGCCAGCAGCTTGGTAGCGGGGGGGAACAATGAGCAGTTCTTC.

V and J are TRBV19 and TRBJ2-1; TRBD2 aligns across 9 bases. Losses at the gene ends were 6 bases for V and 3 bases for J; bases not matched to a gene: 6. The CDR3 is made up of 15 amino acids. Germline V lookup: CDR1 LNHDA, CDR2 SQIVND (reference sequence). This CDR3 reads CASSHSGGDYNEQFF. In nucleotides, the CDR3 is TGTGCCAGTAGCCATAGCGGGGGTGACTACAATGAGCAGTTCTTC.

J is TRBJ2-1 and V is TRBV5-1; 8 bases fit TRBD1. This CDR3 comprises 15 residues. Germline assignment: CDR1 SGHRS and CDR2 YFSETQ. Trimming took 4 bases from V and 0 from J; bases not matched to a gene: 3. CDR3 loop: CASSDRGSSYNEQFF. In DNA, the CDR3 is TGCGCCAGCAGCGACAGGGGCAGCTCCTACAATGAGCAGTTCTTC.

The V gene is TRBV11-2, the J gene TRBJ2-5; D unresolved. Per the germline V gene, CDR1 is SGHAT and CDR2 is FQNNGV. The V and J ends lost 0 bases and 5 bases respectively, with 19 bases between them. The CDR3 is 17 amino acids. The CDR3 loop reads CASSLDSRLARWETQYF. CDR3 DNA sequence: TGTGCCAGCAGCTTAGATAGTAGATTAGCCCGGTGGGAGACCCAGTACTTC.

Here the CDR3 reads CASSFAYPTGTGSYEQYF. Here the CDR3 DNA reads TGCGCCAGCAGCTTCGCATACCCCACTGGGACAGGGTCCTACGAGCAGTACTTC. V and J are TRBV5-1 and TRBJ2-7; 9 bases are a match to TRBD1. CDR1 is SGHRS and CDR2 is YFSETQ in the germline V gene. This CDR3 has 18 amino acids. V shed 2 bases and J 1 base; nucleotides not matched to a gene: 13.